Sequencing of this T cell receptor (beta chain) was carried out in a study of shared clonotypes between healthy human individuals. Study-level points and caveats: Rarefaction showed that sequencing of sorted subsets was incomplete (despite large depth).

The germline CDR1 and CDR2 sequences are MNHEY and SMNVEV (reference sequence). After removal of 5 bases from V and 1 base from J, the junction contained 7 bases not matched to a gene. The CDR3 runs 15 residues. On this clone itself: No antigen is known for it. Other DNA sequences in this specimen translate into the identical CDR3.

Naive CD8 cells lacked CD45RO, underwent positive selection for CCR7 and left out terminally differentiated effector memory CD45RA+ cells. Method: immunoSEQ multiplex PCR; TCRdb's copy keeps in-frame clones and lacks some. The top ten clones hold under 2% of a sample with a few million clones, 93% of them seen once. The material sequenced was naive CD8+ T cells from PBMCs. This chain uses TRBV27 with TRBJ2-7; 8 bases align to TRBD1. The source of this sequence is a young man in good health. Some clones in this sample may be carry-over from other donors' samples. CDR3 sequence (DNA): TGTGCCAGCAGTCCAAGGACAGGGAAATCCTACGAGCAGTACTTC. As protein: CASSPRTGKSYEQYF.